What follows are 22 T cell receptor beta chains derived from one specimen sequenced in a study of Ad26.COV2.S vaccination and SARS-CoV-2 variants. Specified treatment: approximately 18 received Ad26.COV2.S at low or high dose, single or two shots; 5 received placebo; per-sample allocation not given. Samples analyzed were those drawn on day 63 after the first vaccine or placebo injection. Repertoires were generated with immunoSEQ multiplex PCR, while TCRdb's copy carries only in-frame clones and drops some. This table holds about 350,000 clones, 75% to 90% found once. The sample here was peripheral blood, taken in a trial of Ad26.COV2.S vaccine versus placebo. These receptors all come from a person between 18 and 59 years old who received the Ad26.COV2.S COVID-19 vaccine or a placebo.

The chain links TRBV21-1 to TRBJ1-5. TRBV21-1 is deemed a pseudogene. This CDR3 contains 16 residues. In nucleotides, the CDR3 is TGTGCCAGCAGCCCTCCGGGTCGAGGGAGCAATCAGCCCCAGCATTTT. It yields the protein CASSPPGRGSNQPQHF.

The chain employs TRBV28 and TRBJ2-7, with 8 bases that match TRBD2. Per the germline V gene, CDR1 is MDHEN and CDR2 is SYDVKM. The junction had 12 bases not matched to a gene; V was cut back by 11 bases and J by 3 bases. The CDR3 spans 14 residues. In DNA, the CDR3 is TGTGCCCGCCGGGGGGGAGGGGCCGGCTACGAGCAGTACTTC. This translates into CARRGGGAGYEQYF.

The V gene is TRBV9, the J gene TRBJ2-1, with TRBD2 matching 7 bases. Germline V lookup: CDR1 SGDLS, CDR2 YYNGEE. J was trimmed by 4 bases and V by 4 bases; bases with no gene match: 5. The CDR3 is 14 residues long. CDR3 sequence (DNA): TGTGCCAGCAGCACAAGCGGGACTTACAATGAGCAGTTCTTC. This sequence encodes CASSTSGTYNEQFF.

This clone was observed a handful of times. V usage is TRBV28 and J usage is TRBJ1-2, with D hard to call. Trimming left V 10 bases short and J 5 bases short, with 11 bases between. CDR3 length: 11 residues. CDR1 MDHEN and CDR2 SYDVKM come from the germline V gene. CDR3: CATNSGYGYTF. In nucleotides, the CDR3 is TGTGCCACCAACTCGGGTTATGGCTACACCTTC.

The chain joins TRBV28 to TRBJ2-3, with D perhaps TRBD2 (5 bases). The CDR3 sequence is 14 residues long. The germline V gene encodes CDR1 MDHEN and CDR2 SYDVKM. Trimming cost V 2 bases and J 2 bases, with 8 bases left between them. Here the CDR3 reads CASSLPAVTDTQYF. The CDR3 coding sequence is TGTGCCAGCAGTTTACCAGCGGTCACAGATACGCAGTATTTT.

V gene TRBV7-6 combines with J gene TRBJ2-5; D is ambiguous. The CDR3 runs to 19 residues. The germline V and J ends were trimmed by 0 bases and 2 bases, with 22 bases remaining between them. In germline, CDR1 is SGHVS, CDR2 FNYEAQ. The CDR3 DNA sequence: TGTGCCAGCAGCTTAGCCGTCCCTACCCCAAGCCTTAGTCAAGAGACCCAGTACTTC. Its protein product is CASSLAVPTPSLSQETQYF.

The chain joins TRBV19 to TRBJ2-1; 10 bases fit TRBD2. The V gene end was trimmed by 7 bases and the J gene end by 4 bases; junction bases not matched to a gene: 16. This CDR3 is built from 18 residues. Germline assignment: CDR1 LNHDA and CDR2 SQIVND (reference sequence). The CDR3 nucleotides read TGTGCCAGTACTAAGGATGGGGCACTAGCGGGATCGTACAATGAGCAGTTCTTC. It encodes CASTKDGALAGSYNEQFF. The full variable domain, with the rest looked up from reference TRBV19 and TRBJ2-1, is DGGITQSPKYLFRKEGQNVTLSCEQNLNHDAMYWYRQDPGQGLRLIYYSQIVNDFQKGDIAEGYSVSREKKESFPLTVTSAQKNPTAFYLCASTKDGALAGSYNEQFFGPGTRLTVL.

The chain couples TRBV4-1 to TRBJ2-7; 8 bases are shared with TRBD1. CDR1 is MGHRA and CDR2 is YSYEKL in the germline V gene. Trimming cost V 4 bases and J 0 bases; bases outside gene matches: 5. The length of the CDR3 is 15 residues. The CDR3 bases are TGCGCCAGCAGCCGCGGACAGGGACCCTCCTACGAGCAGTACTTC. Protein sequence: CASSRGQGPSYEQYF.

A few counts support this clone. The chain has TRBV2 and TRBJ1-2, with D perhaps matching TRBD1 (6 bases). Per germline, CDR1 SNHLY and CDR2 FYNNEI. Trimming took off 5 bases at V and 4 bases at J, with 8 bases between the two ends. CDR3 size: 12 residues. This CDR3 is CASSLGAYGYTF. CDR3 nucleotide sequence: TGTGCCAGCAGTCTGGGGGCCTATGGCTACACCTTC.

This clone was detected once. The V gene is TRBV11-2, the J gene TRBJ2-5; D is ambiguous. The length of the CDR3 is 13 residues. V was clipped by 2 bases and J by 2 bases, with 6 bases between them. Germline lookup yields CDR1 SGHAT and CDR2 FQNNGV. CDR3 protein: CASSLNRQETQYF. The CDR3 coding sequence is TGTGCCAGCAGCTTAAACCGGCAAGAGACCCAGTACTTC.

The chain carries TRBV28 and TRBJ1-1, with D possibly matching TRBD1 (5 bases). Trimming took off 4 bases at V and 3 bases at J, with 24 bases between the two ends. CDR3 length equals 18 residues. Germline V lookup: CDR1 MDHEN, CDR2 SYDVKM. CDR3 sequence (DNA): TGTGCCAGCAGTTCTCCCTTGTTGAGATTCCGGGGGGACACTGAAGCTTTCTTT. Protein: CASSSPLLRFRGDTEAFF.

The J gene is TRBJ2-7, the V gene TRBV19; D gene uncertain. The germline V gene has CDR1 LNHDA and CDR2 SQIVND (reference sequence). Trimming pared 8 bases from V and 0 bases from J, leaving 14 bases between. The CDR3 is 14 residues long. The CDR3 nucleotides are TGTGCCAGTCGCCTTCGGACGGACTCCTACGAGCAGTACTTC. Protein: CASRLRTDSYEQYF.

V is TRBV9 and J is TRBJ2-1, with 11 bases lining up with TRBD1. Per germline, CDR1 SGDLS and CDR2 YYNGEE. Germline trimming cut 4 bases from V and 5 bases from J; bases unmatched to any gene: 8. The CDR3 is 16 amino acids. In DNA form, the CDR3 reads TGTGCCAGCAGCCCGCGGGACAGGGGGTACAACAATGAGCAGTTCTTC. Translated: CASSPRDRGYNNEQFF.

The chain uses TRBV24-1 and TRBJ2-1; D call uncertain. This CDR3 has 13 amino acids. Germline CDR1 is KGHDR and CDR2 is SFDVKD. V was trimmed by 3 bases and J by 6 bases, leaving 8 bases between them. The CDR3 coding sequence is TGTGCCACCAGTGATAGACCGGCCAATGAGCAGTTCTTC. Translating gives CATSDRPANEQFF.

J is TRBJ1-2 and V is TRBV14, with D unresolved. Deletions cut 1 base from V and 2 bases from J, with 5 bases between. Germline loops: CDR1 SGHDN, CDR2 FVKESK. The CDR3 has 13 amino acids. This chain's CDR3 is CASSQGNNYGYTF. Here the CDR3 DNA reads TGTGCCAGCAGCCAAGGGAACAACTATGGCTACACCTTC.

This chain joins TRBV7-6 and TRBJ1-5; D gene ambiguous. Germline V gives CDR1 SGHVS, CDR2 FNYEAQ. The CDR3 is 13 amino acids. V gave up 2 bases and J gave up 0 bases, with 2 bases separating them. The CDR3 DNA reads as TGTGCCAGCAGCTTAAATAGCAATCAGCCCCAGCATTTT. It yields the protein CASSLNSNQPQHF.

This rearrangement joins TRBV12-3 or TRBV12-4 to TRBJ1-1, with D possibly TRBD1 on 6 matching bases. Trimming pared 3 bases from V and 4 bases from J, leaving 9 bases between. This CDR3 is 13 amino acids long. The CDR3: CASSLQGTTEAFF. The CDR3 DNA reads TGTGCCAGCAGTTTGCAGGGGACCACTGAAGCTTTCTTT.

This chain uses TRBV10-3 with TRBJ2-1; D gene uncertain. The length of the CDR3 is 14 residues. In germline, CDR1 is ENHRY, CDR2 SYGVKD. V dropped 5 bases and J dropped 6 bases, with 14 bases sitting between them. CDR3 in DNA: TGTGCCATCAGTCCCGGGCCTTTTGGCAATGAGCAGTTCTTC. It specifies CAISPGPFGNEQFF.

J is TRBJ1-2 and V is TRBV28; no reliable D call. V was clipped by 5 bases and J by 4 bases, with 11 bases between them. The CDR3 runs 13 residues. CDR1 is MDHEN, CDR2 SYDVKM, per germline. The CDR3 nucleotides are TGTGCCAGCAGTGGTCGGAATTTCTATGGCTACACCTTC. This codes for CASSGRNFYGYTF.

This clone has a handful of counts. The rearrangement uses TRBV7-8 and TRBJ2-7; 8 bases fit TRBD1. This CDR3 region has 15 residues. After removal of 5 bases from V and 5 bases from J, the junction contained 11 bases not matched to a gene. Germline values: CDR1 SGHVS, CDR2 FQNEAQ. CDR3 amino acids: CASSDTRTGRNEQYF. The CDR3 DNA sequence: TGTGCCAGCAGCGATACCAGGACAGGGAGGAACGAGCAGTACTTC.

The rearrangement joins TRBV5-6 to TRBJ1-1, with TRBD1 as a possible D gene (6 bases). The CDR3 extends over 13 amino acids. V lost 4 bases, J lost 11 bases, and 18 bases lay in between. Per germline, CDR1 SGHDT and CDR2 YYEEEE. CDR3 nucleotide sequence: TGTGCCAGCAGCGTTATACAGGGTCCGGCGGCTTTCTTT. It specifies CASSVIQGPAAFF. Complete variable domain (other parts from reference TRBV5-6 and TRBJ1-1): DAGVTQSPTHLIKTRGQQVTLRCSPKSGHDTVSWYQQALGQGPQFIFQYYEEEERQRGNFPDRFSGHQFPNYSSELNVNALLLGDSALYLCASSVIQGPAAFFGQGTRLTVV.

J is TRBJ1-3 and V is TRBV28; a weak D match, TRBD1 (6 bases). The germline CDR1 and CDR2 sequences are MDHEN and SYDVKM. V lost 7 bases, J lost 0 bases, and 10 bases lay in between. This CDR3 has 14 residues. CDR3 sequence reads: CASKDSSSGNTIYF. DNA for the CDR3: TGTGCCAGCAAGGACAGCAGCTCTGGAAACACCATATATTTT.